This TCR beta chain was retrieved from a study of blood T cell repertoires in COVID-19. About the study: From T cells, B-cell-depleted T cells, or PBMCs came the material, which was cDNA or gDNA.

TCRdb's copy holds only in-frame clones and misses some; the assay was immunoSEQ multiplex PCR. The top ten clones hold about 1.7% of a sample with more than 200,000 clones, around 89% of them seen once. This CDR3 spans 16 amino acids. V lost 2 bases and J lost 7; bases outside the gene matches: 10. Germline values: CDR1 MGHRA, CDR2 YSYEKL. The sequence was collected from a man in his 70s with acute or convalescent COVID-19. The chain couples TRBV4-1 to TRBJ1-4; 7 positions agree with TRBD1. Sequenced sample: peripheral blood. CDR3 sequence: CASSQTAGQFSEKLFF. The CDR3, as DNA: TGCGCCAGCAGCCAAACTGCGGGACAGTTTAGTGAAAAACTGTTTTTT.